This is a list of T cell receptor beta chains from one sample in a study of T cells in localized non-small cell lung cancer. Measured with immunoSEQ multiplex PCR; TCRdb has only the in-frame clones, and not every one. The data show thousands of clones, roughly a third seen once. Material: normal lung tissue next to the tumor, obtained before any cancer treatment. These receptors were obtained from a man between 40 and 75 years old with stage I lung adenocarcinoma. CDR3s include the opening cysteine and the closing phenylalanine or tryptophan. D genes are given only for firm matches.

CDR3: CASSLVGQGGRETQYF
V: TRBV9
D: TRBD1

CDR3: CASSITSILNGYTF
V: TRBV18
D: .

CDR3: CASSSTRIRNTGELFF
V: TRBV14
D: .

CDR3: CASNGQGMAEAFF
V: TRBV10-2
D: TRBD1

CDR3: CASSQVGEAEAFF
V: TRBV14
D: .

CDR3: CASSLVGPSSGNTIYF
V: TRBV5-1
D: .

CDR3: CASSSLGLNSDTQYF
V: TRBV11-3
D: .

CDR3: CASSSEGHQPQHF
V: TRBV9
D: .

CDR3: CASSQDFRDAGRHF
V: TRBV4-1
D: .

CDR3: CASRYRGREITYGYTF
V: TRBV6-8
D: TRBD1

CDR3: CASSDGTGGQPQHF
V: TRBV6-8
D: TRBD1

CDR3: CACKTSGGAGDTQYF
V: TRBV9
D: TRBD2

CDR3: CASSSGSVSQPQHF
V: TRBV11-3
D: .

CDR3: CAWSVSFSSNQPQHF
V: TRBV30
D: .

CDR3: CASSLTLFSHDEQFF
V: TRBV11-3
D: .